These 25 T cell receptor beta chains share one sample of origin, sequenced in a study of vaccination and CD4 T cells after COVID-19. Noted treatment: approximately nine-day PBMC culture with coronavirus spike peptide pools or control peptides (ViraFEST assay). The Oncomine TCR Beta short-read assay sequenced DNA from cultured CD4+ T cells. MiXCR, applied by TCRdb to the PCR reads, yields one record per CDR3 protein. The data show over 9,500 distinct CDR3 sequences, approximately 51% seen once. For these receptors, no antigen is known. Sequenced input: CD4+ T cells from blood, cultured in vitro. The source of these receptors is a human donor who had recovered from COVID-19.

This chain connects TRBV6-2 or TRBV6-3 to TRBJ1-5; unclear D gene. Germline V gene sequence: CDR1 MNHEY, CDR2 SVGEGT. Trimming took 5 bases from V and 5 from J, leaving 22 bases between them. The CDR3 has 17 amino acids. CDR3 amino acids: CASSLPLVAGTHQPQHF. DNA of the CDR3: TGTGCCAGCAGTCTCCCGTTGGTTGCAGGCACCCATCAGCCCCAGCATTTT.

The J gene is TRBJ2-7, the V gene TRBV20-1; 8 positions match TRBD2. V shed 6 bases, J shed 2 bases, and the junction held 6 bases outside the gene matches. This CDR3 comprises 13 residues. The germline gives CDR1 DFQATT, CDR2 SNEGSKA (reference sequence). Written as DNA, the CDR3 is TGCAGTGCGGCCGGGGGGGGCACCTACGAGCAGTACTTC. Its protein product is CSAAGGGTYEQYF.

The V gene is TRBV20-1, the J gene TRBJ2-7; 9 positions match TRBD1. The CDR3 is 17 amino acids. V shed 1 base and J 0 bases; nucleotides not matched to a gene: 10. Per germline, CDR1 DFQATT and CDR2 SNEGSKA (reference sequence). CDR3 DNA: TGCAGTGCTAGAGGGGCCCGGGACAGGGTGGCCTCCTACGAGCAGTACTTC. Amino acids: CSARGARDRVASYEQYF.

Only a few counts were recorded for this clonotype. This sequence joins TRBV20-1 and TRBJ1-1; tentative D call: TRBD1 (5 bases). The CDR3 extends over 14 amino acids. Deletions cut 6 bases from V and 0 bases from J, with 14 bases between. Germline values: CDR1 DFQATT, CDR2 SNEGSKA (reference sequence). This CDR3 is CSAPRGIMNTEAFF. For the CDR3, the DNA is TGCAGTGCGCCACGGGGGATCATGAACACTGAAGCTTTCTTT.

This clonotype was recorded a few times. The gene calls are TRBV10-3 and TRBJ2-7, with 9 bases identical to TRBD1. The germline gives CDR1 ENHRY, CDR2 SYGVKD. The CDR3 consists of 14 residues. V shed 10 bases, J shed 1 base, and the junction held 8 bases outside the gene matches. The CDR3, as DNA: TGTGCCACTCTCCGGGACAGGGATTCCTACGAGCAGTACTTC. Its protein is CATLRDRDSYEQYF.

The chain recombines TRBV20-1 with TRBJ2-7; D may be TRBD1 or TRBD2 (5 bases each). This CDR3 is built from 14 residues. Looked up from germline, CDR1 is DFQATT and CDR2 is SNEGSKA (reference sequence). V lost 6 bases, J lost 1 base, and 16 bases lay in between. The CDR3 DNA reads TGCAGTGCCCCGGGACCGGCGGGTTCCTACGAGCAGTACTTC. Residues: CSAPGPAGSYEQYF.

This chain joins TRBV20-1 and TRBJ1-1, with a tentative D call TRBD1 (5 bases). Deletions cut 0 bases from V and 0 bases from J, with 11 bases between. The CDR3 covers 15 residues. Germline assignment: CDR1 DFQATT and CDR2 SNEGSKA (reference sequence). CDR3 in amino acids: CSARESGTLNTEAFF. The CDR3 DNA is TGCAGTGCTAGAGAATCAGGGACTCTGAACACTGAAGCTTTCTTT.

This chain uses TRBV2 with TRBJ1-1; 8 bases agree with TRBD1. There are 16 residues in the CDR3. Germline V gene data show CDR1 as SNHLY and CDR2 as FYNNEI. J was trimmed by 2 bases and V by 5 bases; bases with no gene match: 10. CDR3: CASSYNRDRPNTEAFF. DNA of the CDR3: TGTGCCAGCAGTTACAATCGGGACAGGCCAAACACTGAAGCTTTCTTT.

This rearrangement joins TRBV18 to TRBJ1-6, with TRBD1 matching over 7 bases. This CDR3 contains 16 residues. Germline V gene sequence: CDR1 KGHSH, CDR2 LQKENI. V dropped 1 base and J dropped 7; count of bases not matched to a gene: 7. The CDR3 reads CASSPREQGSNSPLHF. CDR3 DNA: TGTGCCAGCTCACCACGGGAACAGGGGTCGAATTCACCCCTCCACTTT.

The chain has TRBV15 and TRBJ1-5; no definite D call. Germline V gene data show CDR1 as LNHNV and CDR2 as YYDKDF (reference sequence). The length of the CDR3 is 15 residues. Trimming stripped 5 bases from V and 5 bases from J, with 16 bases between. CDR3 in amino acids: CATSDPKSIDQPQHF. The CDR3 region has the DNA TGTGCCACCAGCGATCCTAAGTCAATAGATCAGCCCCAGCATTTT.

The CDR3 here is CASSPTRGRQETQYF. CDR3 coding DNA: TGTGCCAGCAGTCCGACCCGAGGCCGCCAAGAGACCCAGTACTTC. The chain combines TRBV28 with TRBJ2-5, with D unresolved. The V end was cut by 5 bases, the J end by 1 base, with 14 bases between. The CDR3 covers 15 residues. Germline loops: CDR1 MDHEN, CDR2 SYDVKM.

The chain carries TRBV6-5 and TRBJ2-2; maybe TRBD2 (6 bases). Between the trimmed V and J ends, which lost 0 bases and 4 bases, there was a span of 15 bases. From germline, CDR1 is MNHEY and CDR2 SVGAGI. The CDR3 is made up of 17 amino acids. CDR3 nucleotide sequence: TGTGCCAGCAGTTACTCGAACACGGGAGCGAGCACCGGGGAGCTGTTTTTT. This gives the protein CASSYSNTGASTGELFF.

DNA for the CDR3: TGTGCCAGCAGTGAGATTCCCGAAGGGGCCCAGTACTTC. This sequence encodes CASSEIPEGAQYF. The rearrangement links TRBV6-1 to TRBJ2-5; perhaps TRBD1 as D (5 bases). Deletions cut 3 bases from V and 9 bases from J, with 14 bases between. CDR3 length: 13 residues. Per the germline V gene, CDR1 is MNHNS and CDR2 is SASEGT.

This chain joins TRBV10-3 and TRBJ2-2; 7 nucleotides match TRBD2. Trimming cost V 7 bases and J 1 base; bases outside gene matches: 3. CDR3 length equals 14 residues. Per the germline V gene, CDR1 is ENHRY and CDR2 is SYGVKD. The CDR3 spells CAITPSGNTGELFF. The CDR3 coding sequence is TGTGCCATCACCCCTAGCGGGAACACCGGGGAGCTGTTTTTT.

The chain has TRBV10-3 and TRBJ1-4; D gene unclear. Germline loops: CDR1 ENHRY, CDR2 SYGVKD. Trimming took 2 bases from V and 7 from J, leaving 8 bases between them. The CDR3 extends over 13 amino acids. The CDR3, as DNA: TGTGCCATCAGTGAGGACCGGGGTGAAAAACTGTTTTTT. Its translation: CAISEDRGEKLFF.

CDR3: CASSLRFQETQYF. The CDR3 DNA is TGTGCCAGCAGCTTGAGGTTCCAAGAGACCCAGTACTTC. The chain uses TRBV5-4 and TRBJ2-5; the D is unclear. Trimming shortened V by 1 base and J by 1 base, and 5 bases separated the two germline ends. The germline V gene encodes CDR1 SGHNT and CDR2 YYREEE (reference sequence). CDR3 length: 13 amino acids.

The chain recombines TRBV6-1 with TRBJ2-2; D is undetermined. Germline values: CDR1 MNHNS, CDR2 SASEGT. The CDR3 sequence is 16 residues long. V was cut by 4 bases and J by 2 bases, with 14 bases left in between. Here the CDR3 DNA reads TGTGCCAGCAGTGCGATTGGGCAGCTAAACACCGGGGAGCTGTTTTTT. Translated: CASSAIGQLNTGELFF.

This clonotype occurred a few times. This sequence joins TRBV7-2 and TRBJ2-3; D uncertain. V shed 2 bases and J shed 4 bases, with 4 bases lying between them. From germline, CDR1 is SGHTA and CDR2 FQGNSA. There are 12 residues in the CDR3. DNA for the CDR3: TGTGCCAGCAGCTTATTTTCAGATACGCAGTATTTT. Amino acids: CASSLFSDTQYF.

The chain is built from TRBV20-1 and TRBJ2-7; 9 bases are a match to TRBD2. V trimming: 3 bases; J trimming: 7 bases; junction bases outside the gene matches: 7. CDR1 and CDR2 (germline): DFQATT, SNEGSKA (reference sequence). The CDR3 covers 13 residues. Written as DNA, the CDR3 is TGCAGTGCTAGTAACGCGGGAGGGCGTGAGCAGTACTTC. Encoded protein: CSASNAGGREQYF.

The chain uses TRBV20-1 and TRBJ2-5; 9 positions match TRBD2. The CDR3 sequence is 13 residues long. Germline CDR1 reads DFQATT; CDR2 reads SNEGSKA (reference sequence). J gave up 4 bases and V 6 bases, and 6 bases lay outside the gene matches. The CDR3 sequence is CSAAAGGRETQYF. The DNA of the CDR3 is TGCAGTGCAGCAGCGGGAGGCAGAGAGACCCAGTACTTC.

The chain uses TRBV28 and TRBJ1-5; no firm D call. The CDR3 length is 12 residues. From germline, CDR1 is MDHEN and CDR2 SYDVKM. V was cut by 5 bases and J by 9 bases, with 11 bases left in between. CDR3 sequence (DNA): TGTGCCAGCAGTGCTGGGAATACGCCCCAGCATTTT. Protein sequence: CASSAGNTPQHF.

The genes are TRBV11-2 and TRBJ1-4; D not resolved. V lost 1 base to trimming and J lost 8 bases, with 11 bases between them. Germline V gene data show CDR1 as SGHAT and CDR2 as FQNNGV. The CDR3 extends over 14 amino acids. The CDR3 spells CASSLGEAGEKLFF. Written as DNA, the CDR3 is TGTGCCAGCAGCTTAGGGGAGGCGGGGGAAAAACTGTTTTTT. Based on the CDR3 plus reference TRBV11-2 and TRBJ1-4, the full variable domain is EAGVAQSPRYKIIEKRQSVAFWCNPISGHATLYWYQQILGQGPKLLIQFQNNGVVDDSQLPKDRFSAERLKGVDSTLKIQPAKLEDSAVYLCASSLGEAGEKLFFGSGTQLSVL.

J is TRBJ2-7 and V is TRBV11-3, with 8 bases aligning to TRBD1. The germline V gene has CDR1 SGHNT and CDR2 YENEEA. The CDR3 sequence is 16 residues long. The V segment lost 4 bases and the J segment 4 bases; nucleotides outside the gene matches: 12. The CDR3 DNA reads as TGTGCCAGCAGCTGGGGTGTCGGACAGGGTTTGTACGAGCAGTACTTC. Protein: CASSWGVGQGLYEQYF.

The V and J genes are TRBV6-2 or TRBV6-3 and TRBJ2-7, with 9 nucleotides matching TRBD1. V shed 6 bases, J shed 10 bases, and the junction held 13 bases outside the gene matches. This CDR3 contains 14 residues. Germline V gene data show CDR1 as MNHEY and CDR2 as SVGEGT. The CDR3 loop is CASSPTGTGPRQYF. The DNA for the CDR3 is TGTGCCAGCAGCCCCACCGGGACAGGGCCTCGCCAGTACTTC.

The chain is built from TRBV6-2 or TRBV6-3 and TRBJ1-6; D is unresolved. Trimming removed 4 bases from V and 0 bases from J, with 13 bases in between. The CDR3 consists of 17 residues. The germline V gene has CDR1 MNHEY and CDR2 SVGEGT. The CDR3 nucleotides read TGTGCCAGCAGTTCATCCTGGACGGGCTCCTATAATTCACCCCTCCACTTT. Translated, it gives CASSSSWTGSYNSPLHF.